Below are 14 T cell receptor beta chains sequenced from a single sample in a study of OX40 agonist ivuxolimab in advanced cancers. TCRdb's table, derived via immunoSEQ multiplex PCR, lists solely in-frame clones and lacks some. Counted here are about 70,000 clones, around 80% occurring once; the ten biggest clones make up about 5.4%. The sequencing here drew on CD4+ or CD8+ T cells sorted from blood, taken in a trial of the OX40 agonist ivuxolimab. Every receptor here comes from an adult with an advanced solid tumor such as melanoma, head and neck, liver or kidney cancer.

V is TRBV7-2 and J is TRBJ1-3, with D unresolved. There are 15 residues in the CDR3. Trimming cost V 2 bases and J 0 bases, with 8 bases left between them. Per germline, CDR1 SGHTA and CDR2 FQGNSA. This chain's CDR3 is CASSLMPASGNTIYF. In DNA, the CDR3 is TGTGCCAGCAGCTTAATGCCCGCCTCTGGAAACACCATATATTTT.

The chain employs TRBV4-1 and TRBJ1-5, with 7 nucleotides matching TRBD1. Per the germline V gene, CDR1 is MGHRA and CDR2 is YSYEKL. The CDR3 sequence is 18 residues long. With V trimmed by 0 bases and J by 3 bases, 11 bases remained unmatched. The CDR3 nucleotides are TGCGCCAGCAGCCAAGAATTGGCAGGGGGACCCCTCAATCAGCCCCAGCATTTT. Translation: CASSQELAGGPLNQPQHF.

The V gene is TRBV28, the J gene TRBJ2-5; no clear D gene. Germline V CDR1 and CDR2: MDHEN, SYDVKM. The CDR3 has 12 amino acids. Trimming cost V 5 bases and J 4 bases, with 8 bases left between them. The CDR3 bases are TGTGCCAGCAGTAATCTCGGAGAGACCCAGTACTTC. This codes for CASSNLGETQYF.

The chain joins TRBV12-1 to TRBJ1-2; the D call in the table, TRBD1, was not verified against the DNA. TRBV12-1 is deemed a pseudogene. The CDR3 sequence is 14 residues long. The CDR3 DNA follows: TGTGCCAGCAGGCGGAGTAGGGGCCCCTATGGCTACACCTTC. Encoded protein: CASRRSRGPYGYTF.

Only a few counts were recorded for this clone. The rearrangement joins TRBV19 to TRBJ1-5; no clear D. CDR3 length: 13 amino acids. V was clipped by 6 bases and J by 11 bases, with 17 bases between them. Per germline, CDR1 LNHDA and CDR2 SQIVND (reference sequence). The CDR3 sequence: CASSSGPRRSQHF. CDR3 coding DNA: TGTGCCAGTAGCTCCGGACCGAGGAGGTCCCAGCATTTT.

V gene TRBV30 combines with J gene TRBJ1-2; no firm D call. V lost 0 bases to trimming and J lost 5 bases, with 4 bases between them. In germline, CDR1 is GTSNPN, CDR2 SVGIG (reference sequence). CDR3 length equals 11 residues. Written as DNA, the CDR3 is TGTGCCTGGAGTGTAAAGTATGGCTACACCTTC. This translates into CAWSVKYGYTF.

The chain uses TRBV19 and TRBJ1-1; a weak D match, TRBD1 (6 bases). V shed 7 bases and J shed 8 bases, with 14 bases lying between them. The CDR3 contains 12 residues. CDR1 is LNHDA and CDR2 is SQIVND in the germline V gene (reference sequence). DNA for the CDR3: TGTGCCAGTACTCGGACCACAGGGGAAGCTTTCTTT. It yields the protein CASTRTTGEAFF.

The genes are TRBV18 and TRBJ2-2; D is ambiguous. The V and J ends lost 4 bases and 3 bases respectively, with 9 bases between them. Germline V lookup: CDR1 KGHSH, CDR2 LQKENI. The CDR3 length is 14 residues. In nucleotides, the CDR3 is TGTGCCAGCTCACATGGAACTTACACCGGGGAGCTGTTTTTT. It translates to CASSHGTYTGELFF. Full variable domain (missing parts from reference TRBV18 and TRBJ2-2): NAGVMQNPRHLVRRRGQEARLRCSPMKGHSHVYWYRQLPEEGLKFMVYLQKENIIDESGMPKERFSAEFPKEGPSILRIQQVVRGDSAAYFCASSHGTYTGELFFGEGSRLTVL.

Here the CDR3 DNA reads TGTGCCAGCAGTTTGAGACAGATCGGGGGTCAGCCCCAGCATTTT. Translating it yields CASSLRQIGGQPQHF. V usage is TRBV6-1 and J usage is TRBJ1-5, with a tentative D call TRBD1 (5 bases). The CDR3 spans 15 residues. V dropped 5 bases and J dropped 6 bases, with 17 bases sitting between them. Germline-derived CDR1 and CDR2 are MNHNS and SASEGT.

V and J are TRBV7-2 and TRBJ2-1; D remains unclear. V was trimmed by 0 bases and J by 2 bases, leaving 11 bases between them. Germline values: CDR1 SGHTA, CDR2 FQGNSA. This CDR3 is built from 16 residues. CDR3 DNA sequence: TGTGCCAGCAGCTTAGCAGCATCCTACGCCTACAATGAGCAGTTCTTC. Its translation is CASSLAASYAYNEQFF.

This chain links TRBV7-2 with TRBJ2-3, with D perhaps given as TRBD1 or TRBD2 (5 bases each). Germline CDR1 is SGHTA and CDR2 is FQGNSA. Trimming took off 5 bases at V and 0 bases at J, with 15 bases between the two ends. This CDR3 has 16 residues. Here the CDR3 DNA reads TGTGCCAGCAGCCCTCTCCGGGACCCGAGCACAGATACGCAGTATTTT. It codes for CASSPLRDPSTDTQYF.

This clone occurred a few times. The V call is TRBV5-1, the J call TRBJ2-7; 7 bases agree with TRBD1. The CDR3 extends over 14 amino acids. CDR1 and CDR2 from the germline V gene are SGHRS and YFSETQ. V lost 4 bases, J lost 6 bases, and 10 bases stayed unmatched. CDR3 nucleotide sequence: TGCGCCAGCAGCACGGGGACAGCAGCGTCCGAGCAGTACTTC. It specifies CASSTGTAASEQYF. Full variable domain (missing parts from reference TRBV5-1 and TRBJ2-7): KAGVTQTPRYLIKTRGQQVTLSCSPISGHRSVSWYQQTPGQGLQFLFEYFSETQRNKGNFPGRFSGRQFSNSRSEMNVSTLELGDSALYLCASSTGTAASEQYFGPGTRLTVT.

The rearrangement joins TRBV10-2 to TRBJ1-2; a possible D gene is TRBD1 (6 bases). The V end was cut by 6 bases, the J end by 6 bases, with 17 bases between. The CDR3 is 14 amino acids. The germline V gene has CDR1 WSHSY and CDR2 SAAADI. The CDR3 DNA follows: TGCGCCAGCAGAGATACGGGACACTGGGATGGCTACACCTTC. Residues: CASRDTGHWDGYTF.

The rearrangement uses TRBV29-1 and TRBJ2-2, with D unresolved. The ends were cut back, 7 bases at V and 1 base at J, with 7 bases in the middle. CDR1 and CDR2 (germline): SQVTM, ANQGSEA. The CDR3 length is 12 residues. CDR3 nucleotides: TGCAGCGGAACAGTGAACACCGGGGAGCTGTTTTTT. Its translation is CSGTVNTGELFF.